This TCR beta chain was recorded in a study of blood T cells in healthy people across ages. Regarding the study as a whole: Per-million-T-cell TCR beta diversity fell roughly linearly with age.

This clonotype was recorded a few times. Antigen unknown. Next came a second PCR, run for about 6 to 12 cycles, which used a sample-barcoded 5' primer along with a J-beta primer mix. TCRdb re-derived calls from the 5' RACE reads in MiXCR, one entry per CDR3 protein. The data show some 560,000 distinct CDR3 sequences, around a quarter seen once. The CDR3 sequence is 16 residues long. Germline trimming cut 6 bases from V and 0 bases from J; bases unmatched to any gene: 9. These same data were also listed under a study on T cells of mothers and their children. That work adds: Using the M1S primer, the second PCR added sample barcodes along with 2-4 random nucleotides.

The chain is built from TRBV12-3 or TRBV12-4 and TRBJ2-3; the match to TRBD2 covers 7 bases. The clonotype was recovered from a boy under 10 years old in good health. The specimen was blood. In DNA form, the CDR3 reads TGTGCCAGCAGCTTGGTAGGGCGGGGGAGCACAGATACGCAGTATTTT. This gives the protein CASSLVGRGSTDTQYF.